The 14 T cell receptor beta chains below were found in one sample sequenced in a study of shared clonotypes between healthy human individuals. Data came from immunoSEQ multiplex PCR; TCRdb stores just in-frame clones and leaves some out. This sample has millions of clones; 93% occur once, and the top ten carry 0.35% to 0.45%. Sample: naive CD4+ T cells from PBMCs. Specified subset: CD45RA+ positively selected. These receptors were taken from a man younger than 35 in good health. Some clones in this sample may be carry-over from other donors' samples.

The chain employs TRBV10-3 and TRBJ2-3, with D perhaps TRBD2 (6 bases). CDR3 length equals 15 residues. V dropped 6 bases and J dropped 0 bases, with 13 bases sitting between them. Germline V gene data show CDR1 as ENHRY and CDR2 as SYGVKD. This chain's CDR3 is CAIRGGASSTDTQYF. CDR3 coding DNA: TGTGCCATCAGGGGGGGAGCGAGCAGCACAGATACGCAGTATTTT.

The J gene is TRBJ2-7, the V gene TRBV28, with D perhaps assigned TRBD1 or TRBD2 (5 bases each). CDR1 and CDR2 (germline): MDHEN, SYDVKM. The CDR3 consists of 15 residues. Between the trimmed V and J ends, which lost 4 bases and 3 bases, there was a span of 16 bases. In DNA, the CDR3 is TGTGCCAGCAGTTCCGTGCGAGGGGCGGACTACGAGCAGTACTTC. Its translation is CASSSVRGADYEQYF.

The chain links TRBV4-1 to TRBJ2-2; maybe TRBD2 (5 bases). V was clipped by 6 bases and J by 3 bases, with 14 bases between them. Looked up from germline, CDR1 is MGHRA and CDR2 is YSYEKL. The CDR3 totals 15 residues. CDR3 nucleotides: TGCGCCAGCAGGGTGGGGTCCGGGGACACCGGGGAGCTGTTTTTT. It is translated as CASRVGSGDTGELFF.

The chain couples TRBV6-5 to TRBJ2-7; 10 bases are shared with TRBD1. Germline CDR1 reads MNHEY; CDR2 reads SVGAGI. The CDR3 spans 15 residues. V trimming: 6 bases; J trimming: 3 bases; junction bases outside the gene matches: 8. The CDR3 DNA sequence: TGTGCCAGCAGACAACTCGGACAGGGGGGCTACGAGCAGTACTTC. Encoded protein: CASRQLGQGGYEQYF.

CDR3 nucleotide sequence: TGCGCCAGCAGCTATGGGACGGGAAACACCATATATTTT. This translates into CASSYGTGNTIYF. V and J are TRBV5-1 and TRBJ1-3; TRBD1 is a possible D gene (5 bases). CDR1 SGHRS and CDR2 YFSETQ come from the germline V gene. Trimming took 3 bases from V and 4 from J, leaving 8 bases between them. The length of the CDR3 is 13 residues.

V is TRBV9 and J is TRBJ1-2; a weak D match, TRBD1 (6 bases). V was clipped by 3 bases and J by 9 bases, with 15 bases between them. Germline CDR1 and CDR2: SGDLS and YYNGEE. The CDR3 totals 13 residues. Here the CDR3 reads CASSGPVGGSYTF. The CDR3 DNA sequence: TGTGCCAGCAGCGGTCCGGTAGGGGGGAGCTACACCTTC.

This clone was picked up a small number of times. This sample includes further DNA sequences coding for the same CDR3. The chain has TRBV2 and TRBJ2-7; 8 bases match TRBD1. The V gene end was trimmed by 2 bases and the J gene end by 0 bases; junction bases not matched to a gene: 0. This CDR3 comprises 14 residues. Germline V lookup: CDR1 SNHLY, CDR2 FYNNEI. In DNA, the CDR3 is TGTGCCAGCAGTGAACAGGGGGCCTCCTACGAGCAGTACTTC. It is translated as CASSEQGASYEQYF.

This chain joins TRBV10-3 and TRBJ2-7, with TRBD1 matching 7 bases. CDR3 length equals 13 residues. Germline trimming cut 6 bases from V and 3 bases from J; bases unmatched to any gene: 5. CDR1 and CDR2 from the germline V gene are ENHRY and SYGVKD. The CDR3 here is CAIRGTAGYEQYF. Written as DNA, the CDR3 is TGTGCCATCAGGGGGACAGCCGGCTACGAGCAGTACTTC.

This clone was picked up one time. The CDR3 DNA sequence: TGTGCCAGCTCACTCCAACCCAGGCGGGAGCGAGGGGAGGCAGATACGCAGTATTTT. The encoded protein is CASSLQPRRERGEADTQYF. The chain joins TRBV18 to TRBJ2-3; TRBD2 aligns across 7 bases. Germline loops: CDR1 KGHSH, CDR2 LQKENI. J was trimmed by 4 bases and V by 4 bases; bases with no gene match: 20. CDR3 length: 19 amino acids.

The gene calls are TRBV6-6 and TRBJ1-1; no clear D gene. Looked up from germline, CDR1 is MNHNY and CDR2 is SVGAGI (reference sequence). Trimming removed 6 bases at V and 0 bases at J, with 14 bases between. The CDR3 runs to 15 residues. CDR3: CASSTENRVNTEAFF. For the CDR3, the DNA is TGTGCCAGCAGCACAGAAAATAGGGTGAACACTGAAGCTTTCTTT.

The chain employs TRBV4-3 and TRBJ2-2; D perhaps matches TRBD1 (5 bases). This CDR3 has 15 residues. The V end was cut by 0 bases, the J end by 5 bases, with 10 bases between. Germline values: CDR1 LGHNA, CDR2 YSLEER. This CDR3 is CASSQDPGQTGELFF. The CDR3 coding sequence is TGCGCCAGCAGCCAAGATCCAGGGCAAACCGGGGAGCTGTTTTTT.

This chain uses TRBV7-2 with TRBJ1-1, with D unclear. The CDR3 runs to 12 residues. Germline CDR1 reads SGHTA; CDR2 reads FQGNSA. V lost 3 bases, J lost 1 base, and 3 bases lay in between. The CDR3 DNA is TGTGCCAGCAGCTTCAAGAACACTGAAGCTTTCTTT. The encoded protein is CASSFKNTEAFF.

In its sample, this clone was seen once. The rearrangement uses TRBV28 and TRBJ1-2, with a possible D match to TRBD1 (6 bases). Germline CDR1 MDHEN, CDR2 SYDVKM. V lost 2 bases to trimming and J lost 4 bases, with 17 bases between them. This CDR3 has 16 amino acids. The CDR3 nucleotides read TGTGCCAGCAGTTTACCGGGTGGGGAGGGGGTCTATGGCTACACCTTC. Protein sequence: CASSLPGGEGVYGYTF.

This chain uses TRBV27 with TRBJ2-3, with 12 bases identical to TRBD2. The CDR3 contains 17 residues. Germline values: CDR1 MNHEY, CDR2 SMNVEV (reference sequence). The ends lost 6 bases at V and 2 bases at J; junction bases unmatched: 9. Written as DNA, the CDR3 is TGTGCCAGCAGGATGGGGACTAGCGGGCGACACACAGATACGCAGTATTTT. This gives the protein CASRMGTSGRHTDTQYF.